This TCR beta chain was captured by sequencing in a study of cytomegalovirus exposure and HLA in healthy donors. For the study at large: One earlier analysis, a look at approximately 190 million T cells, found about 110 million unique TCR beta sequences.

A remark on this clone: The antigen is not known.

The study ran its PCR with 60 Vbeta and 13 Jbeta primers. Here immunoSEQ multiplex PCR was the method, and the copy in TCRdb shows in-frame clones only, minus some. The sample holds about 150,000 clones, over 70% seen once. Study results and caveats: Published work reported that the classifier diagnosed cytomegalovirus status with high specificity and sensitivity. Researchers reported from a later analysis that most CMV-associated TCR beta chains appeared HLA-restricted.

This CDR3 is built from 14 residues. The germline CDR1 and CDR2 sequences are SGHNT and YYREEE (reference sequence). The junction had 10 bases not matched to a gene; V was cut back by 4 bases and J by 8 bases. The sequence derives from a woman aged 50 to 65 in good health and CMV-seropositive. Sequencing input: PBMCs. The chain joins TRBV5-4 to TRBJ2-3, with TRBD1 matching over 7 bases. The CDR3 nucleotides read TGTGCCAGCAGCACCACAGGGGCCCTGCTTACGCAGTATTTT. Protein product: CASSTTGALLTQYF.